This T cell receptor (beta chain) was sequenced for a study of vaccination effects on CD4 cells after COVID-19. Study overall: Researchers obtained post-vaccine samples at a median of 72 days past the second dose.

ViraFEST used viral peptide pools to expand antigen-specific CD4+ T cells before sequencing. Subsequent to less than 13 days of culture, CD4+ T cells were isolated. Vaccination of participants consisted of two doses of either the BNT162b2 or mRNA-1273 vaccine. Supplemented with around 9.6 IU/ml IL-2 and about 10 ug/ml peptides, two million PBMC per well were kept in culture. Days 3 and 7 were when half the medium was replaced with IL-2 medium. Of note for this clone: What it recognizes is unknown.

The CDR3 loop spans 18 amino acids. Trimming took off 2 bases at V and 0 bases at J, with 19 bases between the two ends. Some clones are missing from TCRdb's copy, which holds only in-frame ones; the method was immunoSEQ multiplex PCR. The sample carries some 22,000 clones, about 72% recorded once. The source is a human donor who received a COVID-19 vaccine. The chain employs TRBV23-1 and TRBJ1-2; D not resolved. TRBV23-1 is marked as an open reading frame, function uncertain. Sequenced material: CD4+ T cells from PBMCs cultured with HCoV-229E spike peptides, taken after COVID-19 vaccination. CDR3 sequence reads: CASSQIRRADRANYGYTF. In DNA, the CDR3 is TGCGCCAGCAGTCAAATCCGTAGGGCGGACCGTGCTAACTATGGCTACACCTTC.